This T cell receptor (beta chain) was retrieved from a study of cytomegalovirus exposure and HLA in healthy donors. Whole-study results and caveats: Subsequent analysis found a tendency for first-cohort TCR clusters to co-occur within the 95 to 150 validation repertoires. Specificity for CMV antigens was confirmed in vitro for a few of the CMV-associated chains.

Remarks on this clone: Antigen specificity is unknown. Within the sample, other DNA sequences also encode this same CDR3.

Produced via immunoSEQ multiplex PCR; TCRdb's table is partial and in-frame only. The table includes 150,000 to 200,000 clones, about nine tenths detected once. The V and J ends lost 3 bases and 5 bases respectively, with 4 bases between them. CDR1 is KGHSH and CDR2 is LQKENI in the germline V gene. This CDR3 is 12 amino acids long. Sequencing was performed on PBMCs. The source of this sequence is a man between 18 and 29 years old in good health and CMV-seropositive. The chain uses TRBV18 and TRBJ2-2; no clear D gene. The CDR3, as DNA: TGTGCCAGCTCACCGCGGACCGGGGAGCTGTTTTTT. This encodes CASSPRTGELFF.